A single T cell receptor (beta chain) is shown here with its context. This sample was taken from a study of CD8 T cells in Susac syndrome. cDNA came from approximately 0.5 to 1 ug RNA primed by random hexamers. The TCR beta CDR3 was amplified by immunoSEQ multiplex PCR across 54 Vbeta, 13 Jbeta. TCRdb reprocessed the immunoSEQ multiplex PCR reads via MiXCR and lists one record per CDR3 protein. The sample has 85,000 to 90,000 distinct CDR3 sequences, about 93% seen once; the top ten hold around 0.3%. TCR beta from blood CD8+ and CD4+ T cells was sequenced. It was healthy donors who served as the controls, matched for age and sex. Through negative isolation, CD4+ and CD8+ T cells were obtained, while TEMRA cells were enriched using FACS. Germline V CDR1 and CDR2: PRHDT, FYEKMQ (reference sequence). Trimming stripped 5 bases from V and 8 bases from J, with 9 bases between. This CDR3 is 12 amino acids long.

This sequence joins TRBV13 and TRBJ1-4, with a tentative D call TRBD1 (5 bases). This receptor was identified in a human donor in good health. The sequenced material came from CD8+ T cells from PBMCs. CDR3 sequence reads: CASSDDSEKLFF. CDR3 sequence (DNA): TGTGCCAGCAGCGACGACAGCGAAAAACTGTTTTTT.